The 28 T cell receptor beta chains below were found in one sample sequenced in a study of T cells expressing NK-cell markers. From its re-call of the 5' RACE reads, TCRdb lists each CDR3 protein once, without DNA. The table lists more than 250,000 distinct CDR3 sequences. The specimen was blood T cells: a sorted CD56 or NKG2C T cell subset, CD4+ or CD8+ T cells, or bulk PBMC T cells (not recorded which). Receptors were obtained from a man aged 18-30 years in good health.

The genes are TRBV19 and TRBJ1-2; lacking DNA, the TRBD1 call made by TCRdb goes unchecked. CDR1 and CDR2 (germline): LNHDA, SQIVND (reference sequence). The CDR3 has 17 amino acids. This chain's CDR3 is CASSKVPSRTGVYGYTF.

The CDR3 sequence: CASSPEGRETNTGELFF. The genes are TRBV4-2 and TRBJ2-2; the TCRdb call, TRBD1, lacks DNA for checking. The CDR3 runs 17 residues. CDR1 LGHNA and CDR2 YNFKEQ come from the germline V gene.

This rearrangement joins TRBV4-1 to TRBJ1-2; TCRdb's assignment of TRBD1 cannot be checked, as there is no DNA. Germline lookup yields CDR1 MGHRA and CDR2 YSYEKL. The CDR3 has 14 residues. The CDR3 protein is CASSQVGRGYGYTF.

The chain uses TRBV5-6 and TRBJ2-2; TCRdb gives TRBD2 as the D gene, but with no DNA this cannot be confirmed. The CDR3 runs to 16 residues. Germline CDR1 SGHDT, CDR2 YYEEEE. This CDR3 is CASSRLAGVLTGELFF.

The chain's CDR3 is CASSGRGSFSGANVLTF. The rearrangement uses TRBV6-1 and TRBJ2-6; the D gene TCRdb calls, TRBD2, cannot be checked with no DNA. This CDR3 region has 17 residues. Looked up from germline, CDR1 is MNHNS and CDR2 is SASEGT.

V usage is TRBV6-1 and J usage is TRBJ2-6; the TCRdb call, TRBD1, lacks DNA for checking. The CDR3 contains 15 residues. Germline-derived CDR1 and CDR2 are MNHNS and SASEGT. The CDR3 is CASSQDRVGANVLTF.

The chain carries TRBV4-1 and TRBJ1-6; TCRdb's D call, TRBD1, is unchecked because there is no DNA. The CDR3 has 14 amino acids. Germline V gene lookup returns CDR1 MGHRA and CDR2 YSYEKL. CDR3 loop: CASSRTGLNSPLHF.

J is TRBJ2-3 and V is TRBV7-2; absent DNA, TCRdb's TRBD1 call cannot be checked. The CDR3 loop spans 17 amino acids. CDR1 SGHTA and CDR2 FQGNSA come from the germline V gene. This chain's CDR3 is CASSLGRWAGRTDTQYF.

The rearrangement links TRBV7-3 to TRBJ2-1. The CDR3 length is 15 residues. CDR1 is SGHTA and CDR2 is FQGTGA in the germline V gene. The CDR3 sequence is CASSLSASKNNEQFF. Full variable domain (remainder filled in from reference TRBV7-3 and TRBJ2-1): GAGVSQTPSNKVTEKGKYVELRCDPISGHTALYWYRQSLGQGPEFLIYFQGTGAADDSGLPNDRFFAVRPEGSVSTLKIQRTERGDSAVYLCASSLSASKNNEQFFGPGTRLTVL.

This chain links TRBV12-3 or TRBV12-4 with TRBJ1-5; the TRBD1 assignment by TCRdb is unverifiable without DNA. This CDR3 is built from 14 residues. CDR3 residues: CASSRQGYDQPQHF.

This chain uses TRBV5-1 with TRBJ2-1; TCRdb indicates TRBD2, and absent DNA this call remains unverified. The CDR3 has 19 amino acids. CDR1 and CDR2 (germline): SGHRS, YFSETQ. CDR3 loop: CASSRWVSVAGKLYNEQFF.

V gene TRBV21-1 combines with J gene TRBJ1-5. TRBV21-1 is shown as a pseudogene. This CDR3 has 13 residues. CDR3 residues: CASSSRSGLPQHF.

The chain employs TRBV3-1 and TRBJ2-3; as DNA is missing, the TRBD2 call by TCRdb cannot be tested. CDR1 is LGHDT and CDR2 is YNNKEL in the germline V gene (reference sequence). The CDR3 runs 17 residues. CDR3: CASSRSSGGSSGDTQYF.

V usage is TRBV10-3 and J usage is TRBJ1-6; TCRdb's D gene call, TRBD1, goes unchecked for lack of DNA. Germline lookup yields CDR1 ENHRY and CDR2 SYGVKD. The CDR3 loop spans 15 amino acids. This chain's CDR3 is CAISDLGQGNSPLHF.

J is TRBJ2-1 and V is TRBV7-2; the TCRdb call, TRBD1, lacks DNA for checking. The CDR3 covers 18 residues. Germline loops: CDR1 SGHTA, CDR2 FQGNSA. CDR3 region: CASSTPRDRGPGYNEQFF.

This chain links TRBV27 with TRBJ2-5; as DNA is missing, the TRBD1 call by TCRdb cannot be tested. Germline values: CDR1 MNHEY, CDR2 SMNVEV (reference sequence). The CDR3 length is 15 residues. The chain's CDR3 is CASSPTWSLAGTQYF.

The chain carries TRBV6-1 and TRBJ2-1; TCRdb designates TRBD1, a call that cannot be tested without DNA. Germline values: CDR1 MNHNS, CDR2 SASEGT. The CDR3 contains 14 residues. The CDR3 sequence: CASSPGTWVNAQFF.

The CDR3 spells CAISEQSRGIESGANVLTF. The chain employs TRBV10-3 and TRBJ2-6; TCRdb reports TRBD1, a call that lacks DNA to check it against. The length of the CDR3 is 19 residues. CDR1 ENHRY and CDR2 SYGVKD come from the germline V gene.

The chain employs TRBV4-2 and TRBJ2-7; TCRdb gives TRBD2 as the D gene, but with no DNA this cannot be confirmed. This CDR3 spans 14 amino acids. Germline CDR1 reads LGHNA; CDR2 reads YNFKEQ. This chain's CDR3 is CASSQRTSEYEQYF.

CDR3: CASSPGFPTQYF. The chain joins TRBV7-2 to TRBJ2-5; the TRBD1 assignment by TCRdb is unverifiable without DNA. There are 12 residues in the CDR3. The germline CDR1 and CDR2 sequences are SGHTA and FQGNSA.

The gene calls are TRBV4-1 and TRBJ1-1. The germline CDR1 and CDR2 sequences are MGHRA and YSYEKL. CDR3 length: 15 amino acids. The CDR3 sequence is CASSQGRELNTEAFF.

This chain joins TRBV5-1 and TRBJ1-3. This CDR3 has 16 amino acids. CDR1 is SGHRS, CDR2 YFSETQ, per germline. The CDR3 sequence: CASSLAGGGYGNTIYF.

The chain is built from TRBV5-1 and TRBJ1-2; absent DNA, TCRdb's TRBD1 call cannot be checked. The germline gives CDR1 SGHRS, CDR2 YFSETQ. This CDR3 is built from 14 residues. The CDR3 spells CASSGGPANYGYTF.

This chain joins TRBV7-9 and TRBJ1-5; TCRdb indicates TRBD1, and absent DNA this call remains unverified. The germline gives CDR1 SEHNR, CDR2 FQNEAQ (reference sequence). This CDR3 region has 15 residues. The CDR3: CASSAGQGGNQPQHF.

V is TRBV6-5 and J is TRBJ2-7. The CDR3 runs 19 residues. Germline loops: CDR1 MNHEY, CDR2 SVGAGI. Here the CDR3 reads CASSYSLLHQDRGSYEQYF.

This chain links TRBV29-1 with TRBJ2-5; TCRdb outputs TRBD1, but without DNA this stays unchecked. The CDR3 runs to 13 residues. Germline CDR1 reads SQVTM; CDR2 reads ANQGSEA. The CDR3 protein is CSVSTGDRETQYF.

CDR3 protein: CAVLWDNQETQYF. The rearrangement links TRBV30 to TRBJ2-5; the D call of TRBD1 rests on TCRdb alone, since no DNA is present to check it. The V gene's germline CDR1 is GTSNPN and CDR2 SVGIG (reference sequence). The CDR3 totals 13 residues.

The chain is built from TRBV20-1 and TRBJ2-3; with no DNA, the TCRdb D assignment of TRBD1 cannot be verified. The CDR3 runs 16 residues. Germline assignment: CDR1 DFQATT and CDR2 SNEGSKA (reference sequence). This chain's CDR3 is CSASPPDPRYTDTQYF.